This is a list of T cell receptor beta chains from one sample in a study of cytomegalovirus exposure and HLA in healthy donors. Data came from immunoSEQ multiplex PCR; TCRdb stores just in-frame clones and leaves some out. The sample consists of approximately 100,000 clones, approximately 80% of them appearing once. Material for sequencing was PBMCs. The receptors derive from a female donor in good health and CMV-seronegative. The CDR3 runs from the conserved cysteine through the conserved F or W. A D gene is named only where the DNA matches it firmly. Clone size is shown for a subset of rows, as once, few, many or a class of expanded clone.

cdr3_length j_call clone_size v_call d_call cdr3_aa cdr3_nt
11 TRBJ1-2 . TRBV29-1 TRBD1 CSAGQGNGYTF TGCAGTGCGGGACAGGGGAACGGCTACACCTTC
11 TRBJ2-7 . TRBV20-1 . CSARDYYEQYF TGCAGTGCTAGAGACTACTACGAGCAGTACTTC
13 TRBJ1-2 few TRBV2 TRBD1 CASSRDRANGYTF TGTGCCAGCAGTCGGGACAGGGCTAATGGCTACACCTTC
14 TRBJ2-1 . TRBV7-6 TRBD1 CASSLVGQGNEQFF TGTGCCAGCAGCTTAGTGGGACAGGGAAATGAGCAGTTCTTC
16 TRBJ2-7 few TRBV7-9 TRBD2 CASSSQTSGGNYEQYF TGTGCCAGCAGCTCGCAGACTAGCGGGGGGAACTACGAGCAGTACTTC
13 TRBJ2-1 . TRBV13 . CASSLSPVNEQFF TGTGCCAGCAGCTTAAGCCCTGTCAATGAGCAGTTCTTC
16 TRBJ2-1 . TRBV4-2 . CASSHDRGDSYNEQFF TGTGCCAGCAGCCACGATCGGGGTGACTCCTACAATGAGCAGTTCTTC
13 TRBJ2-5 . TRBV10-3 TRBD1 CAIRTGTGGDQYF TGTGCCATCAGAACCGGGACAGGGGGCGATCAGTACTTC
15 TRBJ2-2 . TRBV5-5 TRBD1 CASSLEQGDTGELFF TGTGCCAGCAGCTTGGAACAGGGGGACACCGGGGAGCTGTTTTTT
14 TRBJ2-5 . TRBV7-2 . CASSHGLFQETQYF TGTGCCAGCAGCCACGGACTATTCCAAGAGACCCAGTACTTC
15 TRBJ1-3 . TRBV7-9 TRBD1 CASSTTTGIGNTIYF TGTGCCAGCAGCACCACGACAGGGATCGGAAACACCATATATTTT
16 TRBJ2-5 . TRBV7-9 TRBD1 CASSISSGTGQETQYF TGTGCCAGCAGCATCTCTTCCGGGACAGGTCAAGAGACCCAGTACTTC
17 TRBJ2-3 . TRBV28 TRBD2 CASSSYQAGGPTDTQYF TGTGCCAGCAGTTCCTATCAAGCGGGGGGGCCCACAGATACGCAGTATTTT
16 TRBJ2-1 . TRBV18 TRBD1 CASSPRGQGAGNEQFF TGTGCCAGCTCACCACGGGGACAGGGTGCCGGAAATGAGCAGTTCTTC
15 TRBJ2-1 . TRBV18 . CASSLDAQRRHEQFF TGTGCCAGCTCACTCGACGCACAGCGGAGGCATGAGCAGTTCTTC
13 TRBJ1-1 . TRBV7-8 TRBD1 CASSYFRDRAAFF TGTGCCAGCAGCTACTTCCGGGACAGGGCGGCTTTCTTT
13 TRBJ1-4 . TRBV29-1 . CSVDGGGDRKLFF TGCAGCGTTGACGGAGGGGGGGATCGAAAACTGTTTTTT
12 TRBJ2-2 . TRBV5-6 . CASSSVTGELFF TGTGCCAGCAGCTCAGTCACCGGGGAGCTGTTTTTT
16 TRBJ1-1 . TRBV2 TRBD1 CASSPRLPGQGAEAFF TGTGCCAGCAGTCCTAGGCTACCGGGACAGGGTGCTGAAGCTTTCTTT
17 TRBJ1-2 . TRBV4-1 . CASSHKETGATNYGYTF TGCGCCAGCAGCCACAAAGAAACAGGAGCTACTAACTATGGCTACACCTTC
13 TRBJ2-7 . TRBV30 TRBD2 CAWSGRTSSEQYF TGTGCCTGGAGTGGGAGGACTAGCTCCGAGCAGTACTTC
17 TRBJ1-4 . TRBV7-8 TRBD1 CASSLDPSAGGREKLFF TGTGCCAGCAGCTTAGATCCATCGGCAGGGGGGCGGGAAAAACTGTTTTTT
19 TRBJ1-5 . TRBV7-9 TRBD1 CASSLIRTGPKWSNQPQHF TGTGCCAGCAGCTTAATTCGGACAGGGCCCAAATGGAGCAATCAGCCCCAGCATTTT
17 TRBJ1-5 . TRBV4-2 TRBD1 CASSQGPSQGARQPQHF TGTGCCAGCAGCCAAGGACCGTCACAGGGGGCAAGACAGCCCCAGCATTTT
15 TRBJ2-6 . TRBV6-1 TRBD2 CASISGGAGANVLTF TGTGCCAGCATTTCGGGGGGGGCTGGGGCCAACGTCCTGACTTTC
11 TRBJ2-5 . TRBV5-4 . CASSQQETQYF TGTGCCAGCAGCCAACAAGAGACCCAGTACTTC
15 TRBJ2-5 . TRBV5-5 TRBD2 CASSDGLAGGETQYF TGTGCCAGCAGCGACGGACTAGCGGGGGGAGAGACCCAGTACTTC
16 TRBJ2-3 . TRBV9 . CASSARQQENTDTQYF TGTGCCAGCAGCGCGCGACAGCAGGAGAACACAGATACGCAGTATTTT
14 TRBJ1-6 . TRBV11-2 TRBD1 CASSLYGTGQPLHF TGTGCCAGCAGCTTATACGGGACAGGCCAACCCCTCCACTTT
13 TRBJ2-2 . TRBV7-2 TRBD2 CASKGAGPGELFF TGTGCCAGCAAGGGAGCGGGGCCCGGGGAGCTGTTTTTT
14 TRBJ1-1 . TRBV7-6 . CASSLVWGDTEAFF TGTGCCAGCAGCTTAGTTTGGGGGGACACTGAAGCTTTCTTT
11 TRBJ2-5 . TRBV20-1 . CSARAGETQYF TGCAGTGCTAGAGCGGGGGAGACCCAGTACTTC
13 TRBJ1-2 . TRBV30 TRBD1 CAWDRVRGYGYTF TGTGCCTGGGACAGGGTCCGCGGCTATGGCTACACCTTC
12 TRBJ1-1 . TRBV5-6 TRBD1 CASSYSTGEAFF TGTGCCAGCAGCTATTCGACAGGGGAAGCTTTCTTT
12 TRBJ2-7 . TRBV10-2 TRBD2 CASSGGGYEQYF TGCGCCAGCAGTGGCGGGGGCTACGAGCAGTACTTC
14 TRBJ2-7 . TRBV5-4 TRBD2 CASSVQRDPYEQYF TGTGCCAGCAGCGTCCAGCGGGACCCCTACGAGCAGTACTTC
17 TRBJ2-7 . TRBV29-1 . CSVVPGQHPLSSYEQYF TGCAGCGTTGTCCCCGGACAACATCCTTTGAGCTCCTACGAGCAGTACTTC
17 TRBJ1-6 . TRBV5-5 TRBD1 CASSLTASGTEDSPLHF TGTGCCAGCAGCTTAACAGCTTCCGGGACAGAAGATTCACCCCTCCACTTT
16 TRBJ2-5 once TRBV19 TRBD2 CASSVGSSGGLETQYF TGTGCCAGTAGTGTGGGTTCTAGCGGGGGGCTGGAGACCCAGTACTTC
19 TRBJ2-3 once TRBV15 TRBD1 CATSSPETGSGRATDTQYF TGTGCCACCAGCAGTCCGGAGACAGGGTCGGGTCGGGCGACAGATACGCAGTATTTT
12 TRBJ2-1 . TRBV29-1 . CSVADSPNEQFF TGTAGCGTTGCGGACAGTCCCAATGAGCAGTTCTTC
12 TRBJ2-1 . TRBV19 . CASFSGYNEQFF TGTGCCAGTTTTAGCGGTTACAATGAGCAGTTCTTC
14 TRBJ1-2 . TRBV18 . CASSLQAIKGGYTF TGTGCCAGCTCACTACAGGCGATAAAGGGGGGCTACACCTTC
16 TRBJ2-5 once TRBV7-9 TRBD2 CASSYILAGDQETQYF TGTGCCAGCAGCTACATACTAGCGGGGGATCAAGAGACCCAGTACTTC
16 TRBJ1-1 . TRBV11-2 TRBD1 CASSSRGQRMNTEAFF TGTGCCAGCAGCTCCAGGGGACAGCGTATGAACACTGAAGCTTTCTTT
17 TRBJ1-2 few TRBV5-5 TRBD1 CASTLQLGDSPNYGYTF TGTGCCAGCACCTTGCAGTTAGGGGACAGCCCCAACTATGGCTACACCTTC
15 TRBJ1-2 . TRBV7-8 . CASSLAGRVNYGYTF TGTGCCAGCAGCTTAGCGGGCAGGGTCAACTATGGCTACACCTTC
16 TRBJ1-6 . TRBV6-6 . CASSPSPQGANSPLHF TGTGCCAGCTCCCCTTCCCCCCAGGGTGCTAATTCACCCCTCCACTTT
14 TRBJ1-1 . TRBV30 . CAWSVEGRVTEAFF TGTGCCTGGAGTGTGGAGGGGAGGGTCACTGAAGCTTTCTTT
11 TRBJ2-7 . TRBV10-2 . CASSARNEQYF TGCGCCAGCAGTGCCCGCAACGAGCAGTACTTC